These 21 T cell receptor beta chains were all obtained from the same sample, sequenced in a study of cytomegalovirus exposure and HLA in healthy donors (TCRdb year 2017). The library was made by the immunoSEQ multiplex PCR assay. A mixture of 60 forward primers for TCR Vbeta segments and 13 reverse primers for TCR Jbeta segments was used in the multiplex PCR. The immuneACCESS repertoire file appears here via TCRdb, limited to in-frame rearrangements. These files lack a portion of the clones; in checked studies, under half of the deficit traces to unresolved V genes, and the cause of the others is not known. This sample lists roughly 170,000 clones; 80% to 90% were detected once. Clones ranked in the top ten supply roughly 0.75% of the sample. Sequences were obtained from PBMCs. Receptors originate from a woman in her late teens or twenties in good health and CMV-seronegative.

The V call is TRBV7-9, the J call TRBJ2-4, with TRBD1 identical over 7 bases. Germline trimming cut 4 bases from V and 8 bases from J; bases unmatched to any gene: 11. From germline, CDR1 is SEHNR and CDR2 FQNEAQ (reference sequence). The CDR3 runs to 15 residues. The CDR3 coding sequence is TGTGCCAGCAGCTCTCCGGACAGGCCCGGCGACATTCAGTACTTC. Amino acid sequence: CASSSPDRPGDIQYF.

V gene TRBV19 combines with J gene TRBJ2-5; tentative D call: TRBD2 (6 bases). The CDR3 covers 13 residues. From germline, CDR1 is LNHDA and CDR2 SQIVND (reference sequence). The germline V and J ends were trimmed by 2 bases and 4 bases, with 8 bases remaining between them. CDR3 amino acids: CASSINGGETQYF. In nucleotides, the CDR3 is TGTGCCAGTAGTATAAACGGGGGAGAGACCCAGTACTTC.

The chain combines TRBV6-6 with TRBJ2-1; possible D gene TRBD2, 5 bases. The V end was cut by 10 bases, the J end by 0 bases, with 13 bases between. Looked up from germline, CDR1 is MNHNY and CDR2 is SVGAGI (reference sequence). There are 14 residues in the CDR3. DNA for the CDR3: TGTGCCACCGACGCGGGTAGCTCCTACAATGAGCAGTTCTTC. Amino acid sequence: CATDAGSSYNEQFF.

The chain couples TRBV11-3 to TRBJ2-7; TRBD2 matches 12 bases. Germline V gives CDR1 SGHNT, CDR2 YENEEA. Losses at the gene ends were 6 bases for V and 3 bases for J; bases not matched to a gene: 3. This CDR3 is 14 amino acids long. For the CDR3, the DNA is TGTGCCAGCAGTAGGACTAGCGGGAACTACGAGCAGTACTTC. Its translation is CASSRTSGNYEQYF. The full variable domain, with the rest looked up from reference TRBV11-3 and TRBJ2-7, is EAGVVQSPRYKIIEKKQPVAFWCNPISGHNTLYWYLQNLGQGPELLIRYENEEAVDDSQLPKDRFSAERLKGVDSTLKIQPAELGDSAVYLCASSRTSGNYEQYFGPGTRLTVT.

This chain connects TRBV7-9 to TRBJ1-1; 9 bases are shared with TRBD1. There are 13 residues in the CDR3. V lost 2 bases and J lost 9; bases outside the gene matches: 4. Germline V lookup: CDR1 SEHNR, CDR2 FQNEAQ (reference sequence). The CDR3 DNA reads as TGTGCCAGCAGCTTACTCGGACAGGGGAAAGCTTTCTTT. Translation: CASSLLGQGKAFF.

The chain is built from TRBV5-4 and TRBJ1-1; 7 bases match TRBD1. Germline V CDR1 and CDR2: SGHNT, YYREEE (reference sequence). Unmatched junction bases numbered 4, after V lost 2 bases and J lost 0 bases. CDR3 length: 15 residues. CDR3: CASSLGTVMNTEAFF. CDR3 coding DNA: TGTGCCAGCAGCTTAGGGACAGTGATGAACACTGAAGCTTTCTTT.

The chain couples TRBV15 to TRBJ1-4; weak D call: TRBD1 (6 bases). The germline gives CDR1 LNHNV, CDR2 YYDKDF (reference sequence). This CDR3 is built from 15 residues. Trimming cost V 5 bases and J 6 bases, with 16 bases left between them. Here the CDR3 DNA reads TGTGCCACCAGCGACCCGACAGGAGCAGATGAAAAACTGTTTTTT. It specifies CATSDPTGADEKLFF.

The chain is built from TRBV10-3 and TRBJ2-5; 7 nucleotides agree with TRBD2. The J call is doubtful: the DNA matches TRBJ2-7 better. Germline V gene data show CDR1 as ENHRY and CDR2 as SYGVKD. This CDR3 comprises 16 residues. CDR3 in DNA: TGTGCCATCAGTTTTGCGGGAGATGTCCCTACCTACGAGCAGTACTTC. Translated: CAISFAGDVPTYEQYF.

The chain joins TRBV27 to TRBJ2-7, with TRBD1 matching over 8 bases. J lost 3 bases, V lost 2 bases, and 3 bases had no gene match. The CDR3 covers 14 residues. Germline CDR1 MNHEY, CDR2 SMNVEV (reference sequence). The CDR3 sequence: CASSLGQGDYEQYF. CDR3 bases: TGTGCCAGCAGTTTAGGACAGGGAGACTACGAGCAGTACTTC.

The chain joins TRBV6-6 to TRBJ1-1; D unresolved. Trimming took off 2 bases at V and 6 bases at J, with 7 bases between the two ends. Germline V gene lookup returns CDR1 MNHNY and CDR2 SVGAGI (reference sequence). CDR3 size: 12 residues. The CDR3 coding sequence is TGTGCCAGCAGTTACGCAGAACCTGAAGCTTTCTTT. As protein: CASSYAEPEAFF.

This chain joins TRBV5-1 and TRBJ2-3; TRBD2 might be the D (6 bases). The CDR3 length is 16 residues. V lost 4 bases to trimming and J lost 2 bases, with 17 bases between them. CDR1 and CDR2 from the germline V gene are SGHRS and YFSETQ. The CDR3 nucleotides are TGCGCCAGCAGCCGAGATACTAGCTGGGTCACAGATACGCAGTATTTT. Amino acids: CASSRDTSWVTDTQYF.

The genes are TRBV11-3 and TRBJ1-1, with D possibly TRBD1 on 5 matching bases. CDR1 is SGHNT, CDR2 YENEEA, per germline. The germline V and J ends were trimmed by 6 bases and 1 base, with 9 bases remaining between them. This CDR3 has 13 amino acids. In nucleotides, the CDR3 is TGTGCCAGCAGTCGGGGGGAGAACACTGAAGCTTTCTTT. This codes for CASSRGENTEAFF.

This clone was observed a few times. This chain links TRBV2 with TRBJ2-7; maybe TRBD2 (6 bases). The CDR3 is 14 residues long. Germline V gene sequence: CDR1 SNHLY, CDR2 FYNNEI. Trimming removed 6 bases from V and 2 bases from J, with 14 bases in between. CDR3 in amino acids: CASSGGDVTYEQYF. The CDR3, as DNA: TGTGCCAGCAGCGGAGGGGACGTAACCTACGAGCAGTACTTC.

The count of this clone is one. CDR3 DNA: TGCGCCAGCAGCTTGGGGTCCAGCGGGAGGGCCAGTGAGCAGTTCTTC. Its translation is CASSLGSSGRASEQFF. The V and J genes are TRBV5-1 and TRBJ2-1; 10 nucleotides line up with TRBD2. CDR1 SGHRS and CDR2 YFSETQ come from the germline V gene. J gave up 9 bases and V 0 bases, and 9 bases lay outside the gene matches. There are 16 residues in the CDR3.

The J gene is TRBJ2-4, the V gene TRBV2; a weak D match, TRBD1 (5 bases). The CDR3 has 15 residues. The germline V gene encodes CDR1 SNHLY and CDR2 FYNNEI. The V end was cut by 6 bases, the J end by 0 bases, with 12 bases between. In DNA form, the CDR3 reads TGTGCCAGCAGCCGGACAACACTAGCCAAAAACATTCAGTACTTC. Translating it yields CASSRTTLAKNIQYF.

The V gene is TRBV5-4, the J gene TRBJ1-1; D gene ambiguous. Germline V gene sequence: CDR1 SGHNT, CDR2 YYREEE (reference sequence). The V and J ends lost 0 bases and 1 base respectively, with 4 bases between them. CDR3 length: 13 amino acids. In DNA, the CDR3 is TGTGCCAGCAGCTTGGACACGAACACTGAAGCTTTCTTT. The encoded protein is CASSLDTNTEAFF.

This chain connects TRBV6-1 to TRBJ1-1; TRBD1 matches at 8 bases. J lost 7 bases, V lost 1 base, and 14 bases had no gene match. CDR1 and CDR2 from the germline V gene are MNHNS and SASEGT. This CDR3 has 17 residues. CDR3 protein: CASSEDPRTGWVGEAFF. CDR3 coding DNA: TGTGCCAGCAGTGAAGACCCCCGGACAGGGTGGGTTGGTGAAGCTTTCTTT.

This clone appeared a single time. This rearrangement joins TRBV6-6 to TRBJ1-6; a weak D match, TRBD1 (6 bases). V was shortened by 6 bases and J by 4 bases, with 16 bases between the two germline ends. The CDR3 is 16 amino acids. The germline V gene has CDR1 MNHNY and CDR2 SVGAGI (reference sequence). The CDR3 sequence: CASRDGQGNYNSPLHF. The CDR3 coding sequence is TGTGCCAGCAGGGACGGTCAGGGGAATTATAATTCACCCCTCCACTTT.

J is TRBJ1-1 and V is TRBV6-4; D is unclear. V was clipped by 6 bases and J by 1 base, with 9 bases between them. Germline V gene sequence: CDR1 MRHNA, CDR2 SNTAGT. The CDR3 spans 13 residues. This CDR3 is CASSPRENTEAFF. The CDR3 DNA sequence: TGTGCCAGCAGCCCTAGAGAGAACACTGAAGCTTTCTTT.

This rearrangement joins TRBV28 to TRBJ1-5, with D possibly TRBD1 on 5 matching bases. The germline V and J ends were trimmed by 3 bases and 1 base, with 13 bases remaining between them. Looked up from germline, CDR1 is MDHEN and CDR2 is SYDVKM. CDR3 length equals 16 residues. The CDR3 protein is CASSFISRGSNQPQHF. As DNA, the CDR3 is TGTGCCAGCAGTTTCATCTCCCGGGGGAGCAATCAGCCCCAGCATTTT.

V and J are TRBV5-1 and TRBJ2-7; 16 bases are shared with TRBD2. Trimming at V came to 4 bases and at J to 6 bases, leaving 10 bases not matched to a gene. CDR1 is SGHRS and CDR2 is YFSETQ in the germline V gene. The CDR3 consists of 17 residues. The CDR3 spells CASSTQLGTSGRGEQYF. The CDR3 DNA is TGCGCCAGCAGCACACAGCTGGGGACTAGCGGGAGGGGCGAGCAGTACTTC.